These 19 T cell receptor beta chains share one sample of origin, sequenced in a study of control samples from healthy donors and cancer patients. Sequencing used immunoSEQ multiplex PCR; TCRdb keeps in-frame clones, though not all of them. The sample lists around 100,000 clones; about 88% were seen once. Sequencing was done on a sample of blood. All receptors derive from a woman between 65 and 79 years old in good health.

The chain joins TRBV7-9 to TRBJ2-1, with D perhaps matching TRBD1 or TRBD2 (5 bases each). Trimming shortened V by 2 bases and J by 6 bases, and 8 bases separated the two germline ends. Germline V gene sequence: CDR1 SEHNR, CDR2 FQNEAQ (reference sequence). This CDR3 comprises 13 residues. The CDR3 here is CASSLPGTNEQFF. For the CDR3, the DNA is TGTGCCAGCAGCTTACCAGGGACCAATGAGCAGTTCTTC.

This chain connects TRBV27 to TRBJ2-5; 7 bases align to TRBD1. With V trimmed by 1 base and J by 1 base, 9 bases remained unmatched. The CDR3 extends over 17 amino acids. Germline V gene lookup returns CDR1 MNHEY and CDR2 SMNVEV (reference sequence). CDR3 sequence (DNA): TGTGCCAGCAGTTTATTTTGGGACAGTTTTTCCCAAGAGACCCAGTACTTC. Translation: CASSLFWDSFSQETQYF.

The V call is TRBV7-9, the J call TRBJ2-1, with D possibly matching TRBD2 (6 bases). The V and J ends lost 1 base and 6 bases respectively, with 7 bases between them. CDR3 length: 13 residues. Per the germline V gene, CDR1 is SEHNR and CDR2 is FQNEAQ (reference sequence). The CDR3 sequence is CASSLGEANEQFF. DNA for the CDR3: TGTGCCAGCAGCTTAGGGGAGGCCAATGAGCAGTTCTTC.

V and J are TRBV30 and TRBJ1-1; D may be TRBD1 (6 bases). Trimming removed 2 bases from V and 10 bases from J, with 17 bases in between. The CDR3 extends over 13 amino acids. From germline, CDR1 is GTSNPN and CDR2 SVGIG (reference sequence). In DNA, the CDR3 is TGTGCCTGGAGTCCCAACCGGGGACAAGGAGCTTTCTTT. Translated, it gives CAWSPNRGQGAFF.

The V and J genes are TRBV19 and TRBJ2-1, with TRBD2 matching over 11 bases. The V and J ends lost 2 bases and 9 bases, in that order; junction bases with no gene match: 3. Germline V CDR1 and CDR2: LNHDA, SQIVND (reference sequence). This CDR3 contains 14 residues. The CDR3 reads CASSILAGGGEQFF. CDR3 coding DNA: TGTGCCAGTAGTATACTAGCGGGAGGTGGTGAGCAGTTCTTC.

The V and J genes are TRBV2 and TRBJ2-2, with 10 bases aligning to TRBD2. This CDR3 contains 15 residues. CDR1 and CDR2 (germline): SNHLY, FYNNEI. The V and J ends lost 6 bases and 3 bases, in that order; junction bases with no gene match: 4. This CDR3 is CASSRTSGDTGELFF. The CDR3 DNA follows: TGTGCCAGCAGCCGGACTAGCGGTGACACCGGGGAGCTGTTTTTT.

The V call is TRBV18, the J call TRBJ1-1; D is unclear. This CDR3 has 13 amino acids. Deletions cut 3 bases from V and 7 bases from J, with 12 bases between. The germline gives CDR1 KGHSH, CDR2 LQKENI. The CDR3 DNA is TGTGCCAGCTCACCTATGGACTTGGGTGAAGCTTTCTTT. Translated: CASSPMDLGEAFF. Using reference TRBV18 and TRBJ1-1 for the parts outside the CDR3, the full variable domain is NAGVMQNPRHLVRRRGQEARLRCSPMKGHSHVYWYRQLPEEGLKFMVYLQKENIIDESGMPKERFSAEFPKEGPSILRIQQVVRGDSAAYFCASSPMDLGEAFFGQGTRLTVV.

V and J are TRBV7-8 and TRBJ2-2; 8 positions agree with TRBD1. The germline gives CDR1 SGHVS, CDR2 FQNEAQ. The CDR3 extends over 14 amino acids. The ends lost 5 bases at V and 4 bases at J; junction bases unmatched: 3. CDR3 amino acids: CASSEGQATGELFF. CDR3 DNA: TGTGCCAGCAGCGAGGGACAGGCCACCGGGGAGCTGTTTTTT.

This chain joins TRBV6-2 or TRBV6-3 and TRBJ2-3, with 8 bases lining up with TRBD2. This CDR3 spans 17 amino acids. With V trimmed by 3 bases and J by 3 bases, 11 bases remained unmatched. Germline V lookup: CDR1 MNHEY, CDR2 SVGEGT. The CDR3 DNA sequence: TGTGCCAGCAGTTATCCCAGCGGGGGCTCTAGGACAGATACGCAGTATTTT. Protein product: CASSYPSGGSRTDTQYF.

This clone was counted between two and nine times. The J gene is TRBJ1-6, the V gene TRBV6-1, with 7 bases matching TRBD1. With 3 bases clipped from V and 7 bases from J, the junction kept 3 bases outside the gene matches. Germline V gene data show CDR1 as MNHNS and CDR2 as SASEGT. The CDR3 runs 14 residues. CDR3 residues: CASSDTGDNSPLHF. In nucleotides, the CDR3 is TGTGCCAGCAGTGACACAGGGGACAATTCACCCCTCCACTTT.

The V call is TRBV4-1, the J call TRBJ2-3, with D unresolved. The V end was cut by 1 base, the J end by 6 bases, with 11 bases between. This CDR3 contains 14 residues. Germline V gene sequence: CDR1 MGHRA, CDR2 YSYEKL. CDR3 in amino acids: CASSQAQARDTQYF. Here the CDR3 DNA reads TGCGCCAGCAGCCAAGCCCAAGCGAGGGATACGCAGTATTTT.

CDR3 in amino acids: CATSGWDVETQYF. Here the CDR3 DNA reads TGTGCCACCAGCGGATGGGACGTAGAGACCCAGTACTTC. The gene calls are TRBV15 and TRBJ2-5; the D call may be TRBD1 or TRBD2 (5 bases each). CDR3 length: 13 residues. Germline CDR1 reads LNHNV; CDR2 reads YYDKDF (reference sequence). Trimming removed 5 bases at V and 4 bases at J, with 11 bases between.

This clone was seen a single time. The chain carries TRBV9 and TRBJ2-3; the D gene is possibly TRBD1 (5 bases). The CDR3 contains 14 residues. Germline lookup yields CDR1 SGDLS and CDR2 YYNGEE. The ends were cut back, 2 bases at V and 3 bases at J, with 10 bases in the middle. The CDR3 here is CASSVRSGTDTQYF. The CDR3 bases are TGTGCCAGCAGCGTTCGATCAGGGACAGATACGCAGTATTTT.

This chain connects TRBV7-2 to TRBJ2-3; no clear D gene. From germline, CDR1 is SGHTA and CDR2 FQGNSA. The CDR3 is 12 residues long. V gave up 5 bases and J gave up 6 bases, with 9 bases separating them. CDR3 coding DNA: TGTGCCAGCAGCCTCTCGGCTGATACGCAGTATTTT. Amino acid sequence: CASSLSADTQYF.

The rearrangement joins TRBV9 to TRBJ1-4, with D possibly being TRBD1 (5 bases). V lost 3 bases and J 1 base, leaving 10 bases between the germline ends. The CDR3 sequence is 15 residues long. Germline V gives CDR1 SGDLS, CDR2 YYNGEE. DNA of the CDR3: TGTGCCAGCAGCGCGAATCAGGGAACTAATGAAAAACTGTTTTTT. Encoded protein: CASSANQGTNEKLFF.

V usage is TRBV6-2 or TRBV6-3 and J usage is TRBJ2-7, with D uncertain. Germline V gene sequence: CDR1 MNHEY, CDR2 SVGEGT. CDR3 size: 12 residues. Deletions cut 0 bases from V and 5 bases from J, with 5 bases between. The CDR3 DNA reads TGTGCCAGCAGTTACTCCCACAACGAGCAGTACTTC. It yields the protein CASSYSHNEQYF.

V is TRBV3-1 (or the pseudogene TRBV3-2) and J is TRBJ1-2; D perhaps matches TRBD1 (5 bases). CDR3 length: 16 residues. Looked up from germline, CDR1 is LGHDT and CDR2 is YNNKEL (reference sequence). Trimming removed 3 bases from V and 0 bases from J, with 14 bases in between. The CDR3 sequence is CASSQGQGRTNYGYTF. The CDR3 DNA reads TGTGCCAGCAGCCAGGGTCAGGGACGGACTAACTATGGCTACACCTTC.

The chain has TRBV3-1 (or the pseudogene TRBV3-2) and TRBJ1-1, with 7 bases lining up with TRBD1. The V and J ends lost 1 base and 10 bases, in that order; junction bases with no gene match: 6. Germline CDR1 is LGHDT and CDR2 is YNNKEL (reference sequence). The CDR3 spans 13 residues. CDR3 in amino acids: CASSQAGQLPAFF. The DNA for the CDR3 is TGTGCCAGCAGCCAAGCGGGACAGCTCCCAGCTTTCTTT.

The V gene is TRBV6-5, the J gene TRBJ1-6; no clear D gene. CDR1 is MNHEY, CDR2 SVGAGI, per germline. The V end was cut by 5 bases, the J end by 1 base, with 6 bases between. The CDR3 is 14 residues long. The CDR3 DNA is TGTGCCAGCAGTCTCCCTTCCTATAATTCACCCCTCCACTTT. It yields the protein CASSLPSYNSPLHF.